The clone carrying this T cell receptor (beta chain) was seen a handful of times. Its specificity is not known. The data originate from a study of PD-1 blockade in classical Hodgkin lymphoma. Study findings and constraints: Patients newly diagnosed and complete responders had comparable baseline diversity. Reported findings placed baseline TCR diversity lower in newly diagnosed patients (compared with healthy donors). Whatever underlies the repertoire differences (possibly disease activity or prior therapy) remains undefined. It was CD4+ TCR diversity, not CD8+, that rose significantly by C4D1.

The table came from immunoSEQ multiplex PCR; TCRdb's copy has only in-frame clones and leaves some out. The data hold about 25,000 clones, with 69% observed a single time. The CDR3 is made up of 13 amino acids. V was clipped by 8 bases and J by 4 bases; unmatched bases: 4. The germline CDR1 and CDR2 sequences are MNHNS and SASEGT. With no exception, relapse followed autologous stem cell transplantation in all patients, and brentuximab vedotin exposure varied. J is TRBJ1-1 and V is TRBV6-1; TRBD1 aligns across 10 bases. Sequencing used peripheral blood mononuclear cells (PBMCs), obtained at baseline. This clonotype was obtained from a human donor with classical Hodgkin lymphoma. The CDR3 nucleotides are TGTGCCAGCGTGGACAGGGGGTCCACTGAAGCTTTCTTT. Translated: CASVDRGSTEAFF.